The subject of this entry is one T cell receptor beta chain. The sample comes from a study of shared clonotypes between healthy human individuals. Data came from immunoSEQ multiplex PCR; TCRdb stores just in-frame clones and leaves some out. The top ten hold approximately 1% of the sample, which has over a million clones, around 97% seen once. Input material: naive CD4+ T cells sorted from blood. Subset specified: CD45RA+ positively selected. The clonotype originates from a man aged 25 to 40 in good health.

The chain's CDR3 is CASSPGLAGLYEQYF. CDR3 sequence (DNA): TGTGCCAGCAGTCCCGGACTAGCGGGACTATACGAGCAGTACTTC. The genes are TRBV28 and TRBJ2-7; 12 bases match TRBD2. There are 15 residues in the CDR3. Unmatched junction bases numbered 6, after V lost 5 bases and J lost 4 bases. The V gene's germline CDR1 is MDHEN and CDR2 SYDVKM.